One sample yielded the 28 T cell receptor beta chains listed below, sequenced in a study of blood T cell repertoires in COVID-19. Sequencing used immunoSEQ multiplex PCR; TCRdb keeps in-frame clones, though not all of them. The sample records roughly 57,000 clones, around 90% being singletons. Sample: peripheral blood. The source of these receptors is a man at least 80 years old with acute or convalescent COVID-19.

Here the CDR3 reads CAWGKDRVNQPQHF. Here the CDR3 DNA reads TGTGCCTGGGGAAAGGACAGGGTCAATCAGCCCCAGCATTTT. The chain combines TRBV30 with TRBJ1-5, with 8 bases fitting TRBD1. This CDR3 spans 14 amino acids. Germline V gene lookup returns CDR1 GTSNPN and CDR2 SVGIG (reference sequence). J gave up 3 bases and V 5 bases, and 6 bases lay outside the gene matches.

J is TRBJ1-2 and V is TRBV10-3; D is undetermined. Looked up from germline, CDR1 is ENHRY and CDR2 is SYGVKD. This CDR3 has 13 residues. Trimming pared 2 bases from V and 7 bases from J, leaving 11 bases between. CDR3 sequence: CAISEGRDAGYTF. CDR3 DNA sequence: TGTGCCATCAGTGAGGGGAGGGATGCTGGCTACACCTTC.

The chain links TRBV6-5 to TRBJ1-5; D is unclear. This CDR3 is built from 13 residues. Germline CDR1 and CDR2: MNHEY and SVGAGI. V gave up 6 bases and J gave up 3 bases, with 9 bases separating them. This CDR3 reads CASRAVINQPQHF. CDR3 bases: TGTGCCAGCAGAGCCGTAATCAATCAGCCCCAGCATTTT.

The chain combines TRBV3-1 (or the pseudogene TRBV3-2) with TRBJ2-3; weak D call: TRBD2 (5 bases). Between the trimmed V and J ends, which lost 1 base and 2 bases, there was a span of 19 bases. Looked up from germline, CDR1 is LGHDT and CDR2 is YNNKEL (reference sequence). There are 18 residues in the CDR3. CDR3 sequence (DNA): TGTGCCAGCAGCCAAGGAAAGGGTGGCGGGTCTGACACAGATACGCAGTATTTT. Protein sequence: CASSQGKGGGSDTDTQYF.

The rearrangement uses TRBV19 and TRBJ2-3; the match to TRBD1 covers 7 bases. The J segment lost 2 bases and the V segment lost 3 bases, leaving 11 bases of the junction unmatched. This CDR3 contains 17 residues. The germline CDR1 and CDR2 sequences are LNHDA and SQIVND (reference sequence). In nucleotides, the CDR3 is TGTGCCAGTAGTATTCTAGGGGCACAGGGGTCCACAGATACGCAGTATTTT. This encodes CASSILGAQGSTDTQYF.

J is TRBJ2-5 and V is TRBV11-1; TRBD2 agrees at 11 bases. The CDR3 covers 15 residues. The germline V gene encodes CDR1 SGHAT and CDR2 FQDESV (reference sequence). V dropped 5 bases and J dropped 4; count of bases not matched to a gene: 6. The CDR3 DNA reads TGTGCCAGCAGCCCCCTGACTAGCGGGGCAGAGACCCAGTACTTC. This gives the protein CASSPLTSGAETQYF.

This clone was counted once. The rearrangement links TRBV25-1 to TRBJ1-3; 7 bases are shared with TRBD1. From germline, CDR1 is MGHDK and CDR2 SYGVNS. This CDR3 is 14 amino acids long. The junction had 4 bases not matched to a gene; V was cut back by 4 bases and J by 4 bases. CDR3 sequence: CASSATGAGNTIYF. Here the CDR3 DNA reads TGTGCCAGCAGTGCTACAGGGGCGGGAAACACCATATATTTT. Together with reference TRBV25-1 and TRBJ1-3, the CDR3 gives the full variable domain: EADIYQTPRYLVIGTGKKITLECSQTMGHDKMYWYQQDPGMELHLIHYSYGVNSTEKGDLSSESTVSRIRTEHFPLTLESARPSHTSQYLCASSATGAGNTIYFGEGSWLTVV.

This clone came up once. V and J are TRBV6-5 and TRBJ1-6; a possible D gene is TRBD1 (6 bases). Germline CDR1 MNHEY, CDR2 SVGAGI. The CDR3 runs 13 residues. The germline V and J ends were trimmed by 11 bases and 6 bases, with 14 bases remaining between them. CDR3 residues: CASRTASNSPLHF. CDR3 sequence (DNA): TGTGCCTCCCGGACAGCTTCTAATTCACCCCTCCACTTT.

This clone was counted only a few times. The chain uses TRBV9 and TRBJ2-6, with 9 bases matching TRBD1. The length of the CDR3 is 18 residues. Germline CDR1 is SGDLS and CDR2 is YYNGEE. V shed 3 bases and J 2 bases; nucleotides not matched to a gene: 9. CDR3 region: CASSDYTGTGPGANVLTF. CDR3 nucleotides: TGTGCCAGCAGCGACTACACCGGGACAGGGCCTGGGGCCAACGTCCTGACTTTC. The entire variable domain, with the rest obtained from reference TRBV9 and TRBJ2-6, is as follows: DSGVTQTPKHLITATGQRVTLRCSPRSGDLSVYWYQQSLDQGLQFLIQYYNGEERAKGNILERFSAQQFPDLHSELNLSSLELGDSALYFCASSDYTGTGPGANVLTFGAGSRLTVL.

The CDR3, as DNA: TGCAGTGCTAGTGACAGGGTGGACGAGACCCAGTACTTC. Translated: CSASDRVDETQYF. This chain joins TRBV20-1 and TRBJ2-5; 7 nucleotides match TRBD1. V was pared by 3 bases and J by 5 bases, with 6 bases of the junction left unmatched. The germline CDR1 and CDR2 sequences are DFQATT and SNEGSKA (reference sequence). The CDR3 totals 13 residues.

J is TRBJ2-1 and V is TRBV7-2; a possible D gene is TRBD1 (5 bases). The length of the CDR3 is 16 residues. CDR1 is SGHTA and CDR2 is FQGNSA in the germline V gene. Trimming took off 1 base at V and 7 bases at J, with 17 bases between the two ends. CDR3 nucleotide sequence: TGTGCCAGCAGCTTAGGGGGCAGGCCCCTTGGGAATGAGCAGTTCTTC. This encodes CASSLGGRPLGNEQFF.

CDR3 sequence: CATSREGRGLDGYTF. CDR3 DNA sequence: TGTGCCACCAGCAGAGAAGGCAGGGGGCTGGATGGCTACACCTTC. The gene calls are TRBV15 and TRBJ1-2, with 8 bases identical to TRBD1. There are 15 residues in the CDR3. Germline CDR1 reads LNHNV; CDR2 reads YYDKDF (reference sequence). The V gene end was trimmed by 0 bases and the J gene end by 6 bases; junction bases not matched to a gene: 6.

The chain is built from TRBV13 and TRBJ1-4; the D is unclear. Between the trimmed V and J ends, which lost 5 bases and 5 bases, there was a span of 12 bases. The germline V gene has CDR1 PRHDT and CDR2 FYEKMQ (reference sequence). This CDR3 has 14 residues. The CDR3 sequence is CASSLGSPNEKLFF. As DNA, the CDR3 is TGTGCCAGCAGCCTGGGGAGCCCCAATGAAAAACTGTTTTTT. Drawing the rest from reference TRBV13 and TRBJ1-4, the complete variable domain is AAGVIQSPRHLIKEKRETATLKCYPIPRHDTVYWYQQGPGQDPQFLISFYEKMQSDKGSIPDRFSAQQFSDYHSELNMSSLELGDSALYFCASSLGSPNEKLFFGSGTQLSVL.

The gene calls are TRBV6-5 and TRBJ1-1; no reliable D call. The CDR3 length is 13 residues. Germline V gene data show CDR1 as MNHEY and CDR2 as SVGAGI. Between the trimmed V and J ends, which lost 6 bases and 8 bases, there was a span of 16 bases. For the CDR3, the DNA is TGTGCCAGCAGGGAGGGTCGGAAGGGCGAAGCTTTCTTT. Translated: CASREGRKGEAFF.

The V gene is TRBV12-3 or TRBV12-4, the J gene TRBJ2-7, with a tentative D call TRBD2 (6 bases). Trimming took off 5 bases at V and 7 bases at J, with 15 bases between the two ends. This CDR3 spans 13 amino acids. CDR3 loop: CASSQGLGREQYF. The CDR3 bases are TGTGCCAGCAGTCAGGGACTGGGAAGGGAGCAGTACTTC.

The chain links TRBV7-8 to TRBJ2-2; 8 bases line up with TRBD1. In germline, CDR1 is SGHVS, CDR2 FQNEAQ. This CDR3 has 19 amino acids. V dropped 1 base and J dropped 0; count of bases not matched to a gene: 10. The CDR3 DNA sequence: TGTGCCAGCAGCTTAGGTCGGGACAGGAGAGCCTCGAACACCGGGGAGCTGTTTTTT. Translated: CASSLGRDRRASNTGELFF.

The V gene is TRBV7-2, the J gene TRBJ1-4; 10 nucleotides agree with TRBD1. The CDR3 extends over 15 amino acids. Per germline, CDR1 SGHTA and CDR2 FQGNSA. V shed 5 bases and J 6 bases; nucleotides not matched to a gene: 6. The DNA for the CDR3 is TGTGCCAGCAGCGGCCGACAGGGGGCTCATGAAAAACTGTTTTTT. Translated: CASSGRQGAHEKLFF. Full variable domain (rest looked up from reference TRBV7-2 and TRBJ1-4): GAGVSQSPSNKVTEKGKDVELRCDPISGHTALYWYRQSLGQGLEFLIYFQGNSAPDKSGLPSDRFSAERTGGSVSTLTIQRTQQEDSAVYLCASSGRQGAHEKLFFGSGTQLSVL.

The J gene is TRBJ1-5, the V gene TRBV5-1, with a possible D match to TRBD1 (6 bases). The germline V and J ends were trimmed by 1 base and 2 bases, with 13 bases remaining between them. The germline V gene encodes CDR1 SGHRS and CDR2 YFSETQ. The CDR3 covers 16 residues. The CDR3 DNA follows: TGCGCCAGCAGCTTGAACCCACAGGGTGGCAATCAGCCCCAGCATTTT. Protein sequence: CASSLNPQGGNQPQHF. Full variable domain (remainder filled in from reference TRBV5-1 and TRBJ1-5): KAGVTQTPRYLIKTRGQQVTLSCSPISGHRSVSWYQQTPGQGLQFLFEYFSETQRNKGNFPGRFSGRQFSNSRSEMNVSTLELGDSALYLCASSLNPQGGNQPQHFGDGTRLSIL.

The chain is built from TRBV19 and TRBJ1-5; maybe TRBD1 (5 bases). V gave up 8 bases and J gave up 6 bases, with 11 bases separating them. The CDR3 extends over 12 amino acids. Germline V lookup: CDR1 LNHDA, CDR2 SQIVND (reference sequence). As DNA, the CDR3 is TGTGCCAGTGGCGGGACCTTTCAGCCCCAGCATTTT. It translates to CASGGTFQPQHF.

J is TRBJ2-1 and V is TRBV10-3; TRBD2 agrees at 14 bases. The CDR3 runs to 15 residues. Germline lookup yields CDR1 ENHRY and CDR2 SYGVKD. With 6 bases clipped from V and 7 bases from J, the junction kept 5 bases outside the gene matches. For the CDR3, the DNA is TGTGCCATCAGGACTAGCGGGGGGGCCATTAATGAGCAGTTCTTC. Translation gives CAIRTSGGAINEQFF.

In DNA form, the CDR3 reads TGTGCCAGCAGCCAAGAAGGCACAGGGCTCGGTTCACCCCTCCACTTT. Amino acid sequence: CASSQEGTGLGSPLHF. V is TRBV3-1 (or the pseudogene TRBV3-2) and J is TRBJ1-6, with a possible D match to TRBD1 (6 bases). V was shortened by 0 bases and J by 9 bases, with 15 bases between the two germline ends. The V gene's germline CDR1 is LGHDT and CDR2 YNNKEL (reference sequence). The CDR3 contains 16 residues.

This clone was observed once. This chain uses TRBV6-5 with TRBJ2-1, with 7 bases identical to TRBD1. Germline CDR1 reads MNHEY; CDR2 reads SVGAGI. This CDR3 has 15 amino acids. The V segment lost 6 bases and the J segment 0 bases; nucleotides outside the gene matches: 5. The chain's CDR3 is CASSPGGSSYNEQFF. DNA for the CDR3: TGTGCCAGCAGCCCAGGGGGAAGCTCCTACAATGAGCAGTTCTTC.

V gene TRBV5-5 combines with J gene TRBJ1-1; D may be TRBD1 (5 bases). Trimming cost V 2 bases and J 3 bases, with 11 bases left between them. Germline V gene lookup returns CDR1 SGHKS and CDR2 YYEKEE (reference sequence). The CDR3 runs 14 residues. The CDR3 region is CASSFQGGDTEAFF. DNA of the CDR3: TGTGCCAGCAGCTTTCAGGGAGGTGACACTGAAGCTTTCTTT.

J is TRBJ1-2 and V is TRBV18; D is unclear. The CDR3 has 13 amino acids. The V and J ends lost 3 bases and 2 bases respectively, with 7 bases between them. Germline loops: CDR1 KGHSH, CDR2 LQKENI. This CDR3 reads CASSPDGNYGYTF. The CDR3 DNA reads TGTGCCAGCTCACCCGACGGGAACTATGGCTACACCTTC.

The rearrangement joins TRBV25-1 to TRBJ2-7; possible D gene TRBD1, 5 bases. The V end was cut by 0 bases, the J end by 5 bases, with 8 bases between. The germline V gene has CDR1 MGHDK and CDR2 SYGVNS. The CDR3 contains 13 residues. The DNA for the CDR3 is TGTGCCAGCAGTGAATATGGGGCGGACGAGCAGTACTTC. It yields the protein CASSEYGADEQYF.

Here the CDR3 DNA reads TGTGCCAGCAGCCAAGGCCAGCGGGGGGGGGATGAGCAGTTCTTC. Residues: CASSQGQRGGDEQFF. This chain connects TRBV3-1 (or the pseudogene TRBV3-2) to TRBJ2-1; 10 bases fit TRBD2. This CDR3 is 15 amino acids long. The J segment lost 8 bases and the V segment lost 1 base, leaving 5 bases of the junction unmatched. Germline values: CDR1 LGHDT, CDR2 YNNKEL (reference sequence).

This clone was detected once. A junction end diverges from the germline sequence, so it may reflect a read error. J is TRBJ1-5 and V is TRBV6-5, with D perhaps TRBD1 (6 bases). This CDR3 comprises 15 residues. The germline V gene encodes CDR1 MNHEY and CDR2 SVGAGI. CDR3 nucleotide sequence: TGTGCCAGCAGTCACAGGGTCGGCAGCACTCAGCCCCAGCATTTT. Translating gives CASSHRVGSTQPQHF.

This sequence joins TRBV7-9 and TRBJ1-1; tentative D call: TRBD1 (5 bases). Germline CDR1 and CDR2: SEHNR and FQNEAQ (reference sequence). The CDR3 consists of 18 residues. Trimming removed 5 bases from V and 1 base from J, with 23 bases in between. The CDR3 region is CASSRGGGIPPKNTEAFF. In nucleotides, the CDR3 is TGTGCCAGCAGCCGGGGGGGAGGGATCCCCCCCAAGAACACTGAAGCTTTCTTT.